This TCR beta chain was identified in a study of cytomegalovirus exposure and HLA in healthy donors. Turning to the study itself: Samples from HLA-typed donors yielded 85 million to 95 million unique TCRs in an early data release. Whole-study results and caveats: The study had only CMV serostatus as immune exposure information. In a later analysis, V- and J-gene trimming of beta chains associated with a DCLRE1C missense variant, replicated independently. Most TCR sequences proved rare, with some public TCRs found in many donors.

Trimming stripped 4 bases from V and 1 base from J, with 14 bases between. The CDR3 spans 15 residues. Germline V gene sequence: CDR1 SGHAT, CDR2 FQNNGV. The primer mix had 60 Vbeta and 13 Jbeta primers. Method: immunoSEQ multiplex PCR; TCRdb's copy keeps in-frame clones and lacks some. Here the sample spans some 120,000 clones, 80% to 90% being singletons. Comments on this clone: Its antigen is undetermined.

Sequenced input: PBMCs. The sequence derives from a woman under 30 in good health and CMV-seropositive. The V call is TRBV11-2, the J call TRBJ2-7; the D gene is possibly TRBD2 (5 bases). CDR3 nucleotides: TGTGCCAGCAGCTCCCCCGGGGATTGGTCCTACGAGCAGTACTTC. Its protein product is CASSSPGDWSYEQYF. The full variable domain, its missing parts supplied by reference TRBV11-2 and TRBJ2-7, is EAGVAQSPRYKIIEKRQSVAFWCNPISGHATLYWYQQILGQGPKLLIQFQNNGVVDDSQLPKDRFSAERLKGVDSTLKIQPAKLEDSAVYLCASSSPGDWSYEQYFGPGTRLTVT.